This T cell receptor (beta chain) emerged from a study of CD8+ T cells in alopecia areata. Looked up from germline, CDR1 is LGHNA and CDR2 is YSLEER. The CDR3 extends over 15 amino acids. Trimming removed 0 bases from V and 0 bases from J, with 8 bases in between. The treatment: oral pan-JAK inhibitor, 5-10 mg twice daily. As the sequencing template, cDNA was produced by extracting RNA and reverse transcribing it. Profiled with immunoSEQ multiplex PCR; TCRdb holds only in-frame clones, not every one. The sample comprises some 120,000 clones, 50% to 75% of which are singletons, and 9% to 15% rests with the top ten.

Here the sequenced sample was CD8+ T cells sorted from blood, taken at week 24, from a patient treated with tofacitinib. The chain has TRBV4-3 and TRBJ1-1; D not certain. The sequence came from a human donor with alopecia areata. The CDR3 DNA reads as TGCGCCAGCAGCCAAGAGTGGCAGATGAACACTGAAGCTTTCTTT. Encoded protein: CASSQEWQMNTEAFF.